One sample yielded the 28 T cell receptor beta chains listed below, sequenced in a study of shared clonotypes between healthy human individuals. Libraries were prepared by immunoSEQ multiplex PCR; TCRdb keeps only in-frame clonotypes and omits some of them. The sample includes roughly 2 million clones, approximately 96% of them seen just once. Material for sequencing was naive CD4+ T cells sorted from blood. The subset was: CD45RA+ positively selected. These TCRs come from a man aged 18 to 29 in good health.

CDR3 protein: CASSDRRGLAETQYF. CDR3 in DNA: TGTGCCAGCAGTGACCGCCGTGGGCTTGCGGAGACCCAGTACTTC. This sequence joins TRBV25-1 and TRBJ2-5; D remains ambiguous. The CDR3 has 15 amino acids. V lost 3 bases to trimming and J lost 5 bases, with 16 bases between them. CDR1 is MGHDK and CDR2 is SYGVNS in the germline V gene.

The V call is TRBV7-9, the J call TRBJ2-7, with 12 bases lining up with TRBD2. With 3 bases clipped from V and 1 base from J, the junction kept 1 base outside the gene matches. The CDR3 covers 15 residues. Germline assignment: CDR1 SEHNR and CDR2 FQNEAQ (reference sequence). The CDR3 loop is CASSFTSGGSYEQYF. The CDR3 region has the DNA TGTGCCAGCAGCTTTACTAGCGGGGGGTCCTACGAGCAGTACTTC.

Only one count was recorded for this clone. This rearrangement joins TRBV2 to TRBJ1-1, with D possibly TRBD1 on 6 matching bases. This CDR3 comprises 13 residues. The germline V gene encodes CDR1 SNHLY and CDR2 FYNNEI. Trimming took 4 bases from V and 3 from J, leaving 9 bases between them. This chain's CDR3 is CASSVHRDTEAFF. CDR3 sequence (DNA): TGTGCCAGCAGTGTACACAGGGACACTGAAGCTTTCTTT.

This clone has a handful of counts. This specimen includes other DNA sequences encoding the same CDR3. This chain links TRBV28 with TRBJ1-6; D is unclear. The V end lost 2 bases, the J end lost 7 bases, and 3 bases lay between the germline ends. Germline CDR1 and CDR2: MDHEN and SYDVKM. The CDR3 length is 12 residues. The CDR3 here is CASSLGNSPLHF. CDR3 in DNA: TGTGCCAGCAGTTTAGGGAATTCACCCCTCCACTTT.

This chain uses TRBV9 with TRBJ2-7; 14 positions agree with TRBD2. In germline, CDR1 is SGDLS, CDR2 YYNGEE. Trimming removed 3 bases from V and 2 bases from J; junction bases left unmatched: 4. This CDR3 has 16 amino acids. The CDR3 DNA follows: TGTGCCAGCAGCGCCCCGGGACTAGCGGGAGCCTACGAGCAGTACTTC. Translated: CASSAPGLAGAYEQYF.

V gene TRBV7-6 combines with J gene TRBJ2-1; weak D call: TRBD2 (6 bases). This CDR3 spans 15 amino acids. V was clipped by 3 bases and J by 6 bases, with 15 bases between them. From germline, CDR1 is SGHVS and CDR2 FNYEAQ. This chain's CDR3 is CASSFFHGSFNEQFF. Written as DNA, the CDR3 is TGTGCCAGCAGCTTTTTCCACGGGAGCTTCAATGAGCAGTTCTTC.

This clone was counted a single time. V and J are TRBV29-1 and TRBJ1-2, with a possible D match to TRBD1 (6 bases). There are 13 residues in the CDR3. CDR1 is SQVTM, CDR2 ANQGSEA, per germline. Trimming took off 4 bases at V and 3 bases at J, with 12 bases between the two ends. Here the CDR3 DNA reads TGCAGCGTTGGTGCAGGGGCCGACTATGGCTACACCTTC. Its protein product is CSVGAGADYGYTF.

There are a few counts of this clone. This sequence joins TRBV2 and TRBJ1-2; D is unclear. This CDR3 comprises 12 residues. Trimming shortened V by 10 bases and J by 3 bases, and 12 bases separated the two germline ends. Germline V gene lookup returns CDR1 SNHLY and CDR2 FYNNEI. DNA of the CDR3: TGTGCCACTTCGGCCAGCGACTATGGCTACACCTTC. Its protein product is CATSASDYGYTF.

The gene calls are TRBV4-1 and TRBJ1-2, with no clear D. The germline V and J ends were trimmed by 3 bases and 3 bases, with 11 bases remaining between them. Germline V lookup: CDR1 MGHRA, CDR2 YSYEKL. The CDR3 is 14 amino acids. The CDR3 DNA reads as TGCGCCAGCAGCCAGGGCAGAATGGACTATGGCTACACCTTC. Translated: CASSQGRMDYGYTF.

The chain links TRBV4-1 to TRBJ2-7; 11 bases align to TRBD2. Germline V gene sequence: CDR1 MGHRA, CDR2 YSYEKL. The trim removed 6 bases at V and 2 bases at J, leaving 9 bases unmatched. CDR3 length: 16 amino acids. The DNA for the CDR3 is TGCGCCAGCAGTTTAATAGCGGGGGGGCCCGCCTACGAGCAGTACTTC. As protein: CASSLIAGGPAYEQYF.

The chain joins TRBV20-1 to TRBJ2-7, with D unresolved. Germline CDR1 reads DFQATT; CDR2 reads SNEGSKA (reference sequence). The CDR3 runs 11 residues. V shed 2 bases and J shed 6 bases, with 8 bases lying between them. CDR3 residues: CSARTPSEQYF. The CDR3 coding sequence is TGCAGTGCTAGAACCCCAAGCGAGCAGTACTTC.

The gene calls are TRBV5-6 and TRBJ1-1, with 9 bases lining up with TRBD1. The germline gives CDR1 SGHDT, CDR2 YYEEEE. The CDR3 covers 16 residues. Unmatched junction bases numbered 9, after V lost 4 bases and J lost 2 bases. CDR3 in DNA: TGTGCCAGCAGCACCCGAACAGGGGGCGCAAACACTGAAGCTTTCTTT. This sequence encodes CASSTRTGGANTEAFF.

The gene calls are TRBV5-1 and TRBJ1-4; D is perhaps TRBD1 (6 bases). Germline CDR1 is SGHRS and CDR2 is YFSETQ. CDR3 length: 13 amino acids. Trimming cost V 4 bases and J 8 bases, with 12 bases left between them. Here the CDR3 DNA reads TGCGCCAGCAGCCGGGGGCTAGGGGAAAAACTGTTTTTT. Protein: CASSRGLGEKLFF.

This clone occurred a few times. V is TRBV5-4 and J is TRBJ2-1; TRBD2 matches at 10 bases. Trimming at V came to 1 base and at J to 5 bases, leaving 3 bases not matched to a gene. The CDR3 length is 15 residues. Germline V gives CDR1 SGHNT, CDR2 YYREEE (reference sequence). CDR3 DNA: TGTGCCAGCAGCTTGTCTAGCGGGGGCCACAATGAGCAGTTCTTC. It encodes CASSLSSGGHNEQFF.

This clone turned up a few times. CDR3 in amino acids: CASSESGTYGYTF. For the CDR3, the DNA is TGTGCCAGCAGTGAATCCGGGACCTATGGCTACACCTTC. The V and J genes are TRBV25-1 and TRBJ1-2, with D tentatively TRBD1 (5 bases). Trimming stripped 1 base from V and 4 bases from J, with 7 bases between. The length of the CDR3 is 13 residues. Per germline, CDR1 MGHDK and CDR2 SYGVNS.

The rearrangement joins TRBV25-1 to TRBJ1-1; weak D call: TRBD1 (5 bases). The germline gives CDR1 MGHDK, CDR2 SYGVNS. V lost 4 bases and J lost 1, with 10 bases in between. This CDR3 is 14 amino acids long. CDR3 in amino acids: CASSGQTENTEAFF. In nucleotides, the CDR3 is TGTGCCAGCAGTGGTCAGACAGAGAACACTGAAGCTTTCTTT.

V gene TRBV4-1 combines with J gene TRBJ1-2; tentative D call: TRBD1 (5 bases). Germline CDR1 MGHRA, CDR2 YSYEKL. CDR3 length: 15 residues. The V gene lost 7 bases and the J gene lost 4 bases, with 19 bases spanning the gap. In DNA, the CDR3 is TGCGCCAGCACTAATTTTGCGGGACTCCTCTATGGCTACACCTTC. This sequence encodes CASTNFAGLLYGYTF.

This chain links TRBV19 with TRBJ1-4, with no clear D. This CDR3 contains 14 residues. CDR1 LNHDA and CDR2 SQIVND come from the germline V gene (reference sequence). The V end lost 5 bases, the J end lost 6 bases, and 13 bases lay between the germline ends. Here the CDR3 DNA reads TGTGCCAGTAGTGAGAGGGTGGGAGATGAAAAACTGTTTTTT. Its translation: CASSERVGDEKLFF.

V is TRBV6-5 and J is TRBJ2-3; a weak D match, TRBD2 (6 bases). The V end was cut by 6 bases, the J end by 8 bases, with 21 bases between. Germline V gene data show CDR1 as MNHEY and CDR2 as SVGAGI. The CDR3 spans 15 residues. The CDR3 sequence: CASSKSSTFGGTQYF. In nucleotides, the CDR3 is TGTGCCAGCAGCAAATCCTCCACCTTCGGGGGTACGCAGTATTTT.

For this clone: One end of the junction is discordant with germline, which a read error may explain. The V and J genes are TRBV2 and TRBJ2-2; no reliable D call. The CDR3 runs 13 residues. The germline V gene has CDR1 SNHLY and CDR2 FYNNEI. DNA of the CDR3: TGTGCCAGCAGTGAAAGGAACCCCGGGGAGCTGTTTTTT. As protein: CASSERNPGELFF.

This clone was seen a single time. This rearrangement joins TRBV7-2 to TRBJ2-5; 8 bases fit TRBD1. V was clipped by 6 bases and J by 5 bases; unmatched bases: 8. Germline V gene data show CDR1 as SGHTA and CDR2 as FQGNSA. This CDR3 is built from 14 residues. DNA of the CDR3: TGTGCCAGCAGGGACAGGGTTGGCAAGGAGACCCAGTACTTC. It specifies CASRDRVGKETQYF.

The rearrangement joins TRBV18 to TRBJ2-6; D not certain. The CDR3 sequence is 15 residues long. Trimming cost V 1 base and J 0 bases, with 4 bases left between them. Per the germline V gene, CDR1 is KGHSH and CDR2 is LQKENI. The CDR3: CASSPLGSGANVLTF. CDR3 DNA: TGTGCCAGCTCACCACTAGGCTCTGGGGCCAACGTCCTGACTTTC.

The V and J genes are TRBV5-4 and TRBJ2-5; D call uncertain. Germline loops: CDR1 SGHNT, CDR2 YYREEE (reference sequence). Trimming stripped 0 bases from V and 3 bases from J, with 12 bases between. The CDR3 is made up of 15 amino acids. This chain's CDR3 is CASSLESVREETQYF. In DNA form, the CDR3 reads TGTGCCAGCAGCTTGGAGTCTGTAAGGGAAGAGACCCAGTACTTC.

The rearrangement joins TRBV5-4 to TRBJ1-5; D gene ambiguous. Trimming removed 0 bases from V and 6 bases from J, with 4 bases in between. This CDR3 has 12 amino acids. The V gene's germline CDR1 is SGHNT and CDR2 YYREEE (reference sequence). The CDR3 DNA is TGTGCCAGCAGCTTGGACCTTCAGCCCCAGCATTTT. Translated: CASSLDLQPQHF.

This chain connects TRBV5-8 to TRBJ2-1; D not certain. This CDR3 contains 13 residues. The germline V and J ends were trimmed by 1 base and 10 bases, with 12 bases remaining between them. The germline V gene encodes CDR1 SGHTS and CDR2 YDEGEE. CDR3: CASSLKSRWEQFF. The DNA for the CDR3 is TGTGCCAGCAGCTTGAAATCTAGATGGGAGCAGTTCTTC.

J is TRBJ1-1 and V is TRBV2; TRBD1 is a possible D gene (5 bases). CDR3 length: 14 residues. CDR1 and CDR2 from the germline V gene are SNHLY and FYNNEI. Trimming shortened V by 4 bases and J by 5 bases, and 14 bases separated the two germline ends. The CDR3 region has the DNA TGTGCCAGCAGTGGAACAGGTCGGTCTACTGAAGCTTTCTTT. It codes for CASSGTGRSTEAFF.

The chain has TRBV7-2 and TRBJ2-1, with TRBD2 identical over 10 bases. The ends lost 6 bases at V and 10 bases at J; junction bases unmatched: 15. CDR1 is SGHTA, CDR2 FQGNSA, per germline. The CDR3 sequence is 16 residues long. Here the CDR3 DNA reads TGTGCCAGCAGATCCAGGAGGCTAGCGGGAGAGGAGGAGCAGTTCTTC. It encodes CASRSRRLAGEEEQFF.

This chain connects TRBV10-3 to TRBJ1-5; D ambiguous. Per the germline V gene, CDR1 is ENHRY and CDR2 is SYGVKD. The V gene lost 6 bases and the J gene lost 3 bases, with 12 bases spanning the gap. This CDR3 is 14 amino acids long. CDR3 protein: CAISPDGVNQPQHF. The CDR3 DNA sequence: TGTGCCATCAGCCCGGACGGTGTCAATCAGCCCCAGCATTTT.